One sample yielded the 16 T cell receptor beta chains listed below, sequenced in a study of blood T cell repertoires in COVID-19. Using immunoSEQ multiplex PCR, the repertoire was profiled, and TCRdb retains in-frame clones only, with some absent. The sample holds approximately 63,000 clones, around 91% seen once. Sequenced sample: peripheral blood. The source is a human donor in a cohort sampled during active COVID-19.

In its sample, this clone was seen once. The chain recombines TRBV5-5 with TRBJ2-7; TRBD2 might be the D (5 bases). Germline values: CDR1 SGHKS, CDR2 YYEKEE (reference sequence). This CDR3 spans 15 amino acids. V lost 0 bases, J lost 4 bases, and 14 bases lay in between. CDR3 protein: CASSLASLAYYEQYF. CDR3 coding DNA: TGTGCCAGCAGCTTGGCCTCTCTAGCTTATTACGAGCAGTACTTC.

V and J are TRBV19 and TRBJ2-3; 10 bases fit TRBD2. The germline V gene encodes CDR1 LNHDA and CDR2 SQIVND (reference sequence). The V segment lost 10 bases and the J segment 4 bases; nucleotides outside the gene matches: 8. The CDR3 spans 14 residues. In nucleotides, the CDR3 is TGTGCCACTAATAGCGGGGGGACCCCAGATACGCAGTATTTT. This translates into CATNSGGTPDTQYF.

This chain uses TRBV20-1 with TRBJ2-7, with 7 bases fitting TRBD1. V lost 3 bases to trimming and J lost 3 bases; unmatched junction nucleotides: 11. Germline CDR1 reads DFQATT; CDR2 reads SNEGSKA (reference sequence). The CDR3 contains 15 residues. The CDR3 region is CSASGPGQTLYEQYF. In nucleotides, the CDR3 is TGCAGTGCTAGTGGCCCGGGACAGACACTCTACGAGCAGTACTTC.

CDR3 residues: CASSSYRDPYEQYF. The CDR3 bases are TGTGCCAGCAGTTCCTACAGGGATCCCTACGAGCAGTACTTC. This chain uses TRBV28 with TRBJ2-7; a possible D gene is TRBD1 (6 bases). Trimming cost V 4 bases and J 2 bases, with 12 bases left between them. The V gene's germline CDR1 is MDHEN and CDR2 SYDVKM. The CDR3 consists of 14 residues.

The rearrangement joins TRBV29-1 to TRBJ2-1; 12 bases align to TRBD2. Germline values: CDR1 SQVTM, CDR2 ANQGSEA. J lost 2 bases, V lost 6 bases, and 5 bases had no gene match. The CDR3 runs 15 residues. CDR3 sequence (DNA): TGCAGCGTGGGCCGGACTAGCGGGACCTACAATGAGCAGTTCTTC. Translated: CSVGRTSGTYNEQFF.

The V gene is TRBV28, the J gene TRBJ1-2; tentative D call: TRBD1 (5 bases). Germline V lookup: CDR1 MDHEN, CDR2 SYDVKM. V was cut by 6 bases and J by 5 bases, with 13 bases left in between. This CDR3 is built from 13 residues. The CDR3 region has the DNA TGTGCCAGCAGCCAAGACAGAAGGTATGGCTACACCTTC. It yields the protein CASSQDRRYGYTF.

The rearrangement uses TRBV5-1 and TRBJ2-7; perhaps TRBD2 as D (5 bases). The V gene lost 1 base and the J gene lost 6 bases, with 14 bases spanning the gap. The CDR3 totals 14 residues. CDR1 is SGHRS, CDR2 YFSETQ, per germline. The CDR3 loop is CASSLLVDEGEQYF. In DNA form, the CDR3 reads TGCGCCAGCAGCTTGCTTGTAGATGAGGGCGAGCAGTACTTC. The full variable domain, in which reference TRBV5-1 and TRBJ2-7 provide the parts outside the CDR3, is KAGVTQTPRYLIKTRGQQVTLSCSPISGHRSVSWYQQTPGQGLQFLFEYFSETQRNKGNFPGRFSGRQFSNSRSEMNVSTLELGDSALYLCASSLLVDEGEQYFGPGTRLTVT.

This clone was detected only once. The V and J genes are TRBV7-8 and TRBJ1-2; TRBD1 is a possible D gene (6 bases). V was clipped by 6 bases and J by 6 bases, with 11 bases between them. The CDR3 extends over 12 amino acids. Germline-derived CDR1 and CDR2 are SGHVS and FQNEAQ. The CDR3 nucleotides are TGTGCCAGCAGTTTACAGGGCAATGGCTACACCTTC. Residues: CASSLQGNGYTF.

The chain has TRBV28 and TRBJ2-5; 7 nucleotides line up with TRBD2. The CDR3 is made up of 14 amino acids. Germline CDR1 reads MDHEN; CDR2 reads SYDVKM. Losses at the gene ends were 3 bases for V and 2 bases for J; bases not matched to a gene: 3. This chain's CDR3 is CASSFWEGQETQYF. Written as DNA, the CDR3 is TGTGCCAGCAGTTTTTGGGAGGGACAAGAGACCCAGTACTTC.

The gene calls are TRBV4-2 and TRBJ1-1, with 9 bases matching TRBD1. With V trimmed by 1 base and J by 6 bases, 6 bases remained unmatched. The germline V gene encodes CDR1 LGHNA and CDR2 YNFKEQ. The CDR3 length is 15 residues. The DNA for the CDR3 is TGTGCCAGCAGCCAAGGGGACAGGGCGGCAGCTGAAGCTTTCTTT. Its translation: CASSQGDRAAAEAFF.

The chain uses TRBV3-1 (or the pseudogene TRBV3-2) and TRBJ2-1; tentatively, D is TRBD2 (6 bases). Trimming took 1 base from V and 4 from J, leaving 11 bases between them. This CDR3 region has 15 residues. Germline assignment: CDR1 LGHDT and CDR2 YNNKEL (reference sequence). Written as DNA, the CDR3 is TGTGCCAGCAGCCAAGTCCCTAGCGCATACAATGAGCAGTTCTTC. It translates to CASSQVPSAYNEQFF.

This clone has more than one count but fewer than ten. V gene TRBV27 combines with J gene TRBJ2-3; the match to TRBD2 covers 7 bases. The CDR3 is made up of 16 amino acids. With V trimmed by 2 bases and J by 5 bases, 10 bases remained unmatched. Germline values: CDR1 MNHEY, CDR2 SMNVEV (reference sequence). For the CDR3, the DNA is TGTGCCAGCAGTTTAGCCGGTGGCGGGAGTCAAGATACGCAGTATTTT. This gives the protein CASSLAGGGSQDTQYF.

CDR3: CASSQGTSGVRYNEQFF. CDR3 bases: TGTGCCAGCAGCCAAGGGACTAGCGGGGTTCGCTACAATGAGCAGTTCTTC. The chain recombines TRBV3-1 (or the pseudogene TRBV3-2) with TRBJ2-1; TRBD2 agrees at 12 bases. From germline, CDR1 is LGHDT and CDR2 YNNKEL (reference sequence). Trimming took 1 base from V and 3 from J; bases not matched to a gene: 4. The CDR3 has 17 residues.

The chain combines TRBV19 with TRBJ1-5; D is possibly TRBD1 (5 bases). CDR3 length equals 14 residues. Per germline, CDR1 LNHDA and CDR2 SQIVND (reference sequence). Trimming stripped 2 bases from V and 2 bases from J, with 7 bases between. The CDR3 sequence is CASSIPGGNQPQHF. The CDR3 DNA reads TGTGCCAGTAGTATACCGGGGGGCAATCAGCCCCAGCATTTT.

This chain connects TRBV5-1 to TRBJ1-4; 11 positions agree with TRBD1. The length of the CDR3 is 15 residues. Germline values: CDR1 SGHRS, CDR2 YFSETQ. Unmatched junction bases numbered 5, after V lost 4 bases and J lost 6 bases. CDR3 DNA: TGCGCCAGCAGCCTGCGGACAGGGGGCGATGAAAAACTGTTTTTT. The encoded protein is CASSLRTGGDEKLFF. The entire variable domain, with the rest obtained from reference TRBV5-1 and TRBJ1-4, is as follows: KAGVTQTPRYLIKTRGQQVTLSCSPISGHRSVSWYQQTPGQGLQFLFEYFSETQRNKGNFPGRFSGRQFSNSRSEMNVSTLELGDSALYLCASSLRTGGDEKLFFGSGTQLSVL.

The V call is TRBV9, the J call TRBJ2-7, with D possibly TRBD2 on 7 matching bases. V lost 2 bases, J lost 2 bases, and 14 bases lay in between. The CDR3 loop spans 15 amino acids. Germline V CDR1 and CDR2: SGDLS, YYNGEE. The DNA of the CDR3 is TGTGCCAGCAGCGTGGGGGGGGCTCACACCTACGAGCAGTACTTC. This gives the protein CASSVGGAHTYEQYF.